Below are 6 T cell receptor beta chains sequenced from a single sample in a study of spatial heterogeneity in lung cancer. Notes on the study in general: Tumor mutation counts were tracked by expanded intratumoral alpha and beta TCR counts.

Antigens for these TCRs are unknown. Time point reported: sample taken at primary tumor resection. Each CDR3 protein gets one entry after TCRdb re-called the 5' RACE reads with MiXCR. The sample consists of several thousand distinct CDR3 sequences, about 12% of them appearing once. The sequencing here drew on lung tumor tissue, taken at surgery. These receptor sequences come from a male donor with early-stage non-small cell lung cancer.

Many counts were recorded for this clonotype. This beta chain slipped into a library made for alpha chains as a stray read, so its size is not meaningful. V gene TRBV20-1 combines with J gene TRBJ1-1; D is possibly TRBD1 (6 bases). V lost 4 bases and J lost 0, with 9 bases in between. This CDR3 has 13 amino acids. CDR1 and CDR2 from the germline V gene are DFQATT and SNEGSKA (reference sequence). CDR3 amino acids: CSATTGMNTEAFF. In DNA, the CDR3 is TGCAGTGCTACCACAGGGATGAACACTGAAGCTTTCTTT.

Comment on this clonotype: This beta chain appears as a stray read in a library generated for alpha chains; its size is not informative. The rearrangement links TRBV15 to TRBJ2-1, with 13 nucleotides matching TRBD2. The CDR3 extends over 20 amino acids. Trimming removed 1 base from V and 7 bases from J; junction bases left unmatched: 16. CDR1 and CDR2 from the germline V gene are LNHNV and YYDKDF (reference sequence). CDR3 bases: TGTGCCACCAGCAGAGCCCTACTCCAGACAGGGACTAGCGGGAAAAATGAGCAGTTCTTC. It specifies CATSRALLQTGTSGKNEQFF.

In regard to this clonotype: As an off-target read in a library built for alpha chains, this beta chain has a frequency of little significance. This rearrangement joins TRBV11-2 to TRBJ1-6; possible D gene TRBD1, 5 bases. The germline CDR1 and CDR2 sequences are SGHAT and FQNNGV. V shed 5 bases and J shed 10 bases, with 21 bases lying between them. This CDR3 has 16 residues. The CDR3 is CASSPGGGSKGSPLHF. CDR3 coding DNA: TGTGCCAGCAGCCCCGGGGGAGGGAGCAAAGGATCACCCCTCCACTTT.

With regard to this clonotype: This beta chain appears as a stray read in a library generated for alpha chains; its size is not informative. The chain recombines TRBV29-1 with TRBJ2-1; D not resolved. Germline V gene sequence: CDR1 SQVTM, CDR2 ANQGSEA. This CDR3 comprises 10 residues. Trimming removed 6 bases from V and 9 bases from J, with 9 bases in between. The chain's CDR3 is CSVGNGEQFF. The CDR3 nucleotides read TGCAGCGTAGGGAATGGTGAGCAGTTCTTC.

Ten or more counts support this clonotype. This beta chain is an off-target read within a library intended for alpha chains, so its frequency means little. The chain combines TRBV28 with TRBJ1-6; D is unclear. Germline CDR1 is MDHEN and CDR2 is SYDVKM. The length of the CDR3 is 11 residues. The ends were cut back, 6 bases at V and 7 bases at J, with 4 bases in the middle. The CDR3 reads CASRRNSPLHF. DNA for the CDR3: TGTGCCAGCAGGAGAAATTCACCCCTCCACTTT.

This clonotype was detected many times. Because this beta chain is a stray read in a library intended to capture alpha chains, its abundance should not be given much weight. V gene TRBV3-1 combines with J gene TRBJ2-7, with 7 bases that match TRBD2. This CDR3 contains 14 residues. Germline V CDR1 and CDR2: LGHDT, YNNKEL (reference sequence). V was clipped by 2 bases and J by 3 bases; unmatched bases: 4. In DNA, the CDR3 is TGTGCCAGCAGCCAAAGCGGGACCTTCTACGAGCAGTACTTC. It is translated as CASSQSGTFYEQYF.